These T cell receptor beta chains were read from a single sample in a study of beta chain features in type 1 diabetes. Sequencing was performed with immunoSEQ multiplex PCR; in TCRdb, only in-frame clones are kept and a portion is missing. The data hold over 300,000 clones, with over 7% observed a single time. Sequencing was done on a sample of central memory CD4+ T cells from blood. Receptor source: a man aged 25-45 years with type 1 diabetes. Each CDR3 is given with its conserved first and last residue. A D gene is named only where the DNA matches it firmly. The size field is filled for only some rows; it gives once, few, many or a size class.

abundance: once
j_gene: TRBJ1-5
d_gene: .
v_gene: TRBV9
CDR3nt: TGTGCCAGTAGCAGTACGGGGGATAGCAATCAGCCCCAGCATTTT
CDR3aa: CASSSTGDSNQPQHF

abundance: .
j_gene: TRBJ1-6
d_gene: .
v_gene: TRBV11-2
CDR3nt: TGTGCCAGCAGCCCTGACGGACAGAATTCACCCCTCCACTTT
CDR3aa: CASSPDGQNSPLHF

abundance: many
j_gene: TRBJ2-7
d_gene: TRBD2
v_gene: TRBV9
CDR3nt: TGTGCCAGCAGCCTGGGGGCTAGCGGGGGTTACGAGCAGTACTTC
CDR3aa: CASSLGASGGYEQYF

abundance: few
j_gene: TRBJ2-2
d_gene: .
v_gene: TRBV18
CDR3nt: TGTGCCAGCTCACCAAGCGGACAGCGAAACACCGGGGAGCTGTTTTTT
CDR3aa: CASSPSGQRNTGELFF

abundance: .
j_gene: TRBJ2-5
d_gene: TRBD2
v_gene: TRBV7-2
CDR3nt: TGTGCCAGCAGCCGTCGGACTAGCGGGGGAGAGACCCAGTACTTC
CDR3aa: CASSRRTSGGETQYF

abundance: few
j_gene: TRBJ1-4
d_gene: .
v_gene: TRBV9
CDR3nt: TGTGCCAGCAGCGCGACTGGAACTAATGAAAAACTGTTTTTT
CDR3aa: CASSATGTNEKLFF

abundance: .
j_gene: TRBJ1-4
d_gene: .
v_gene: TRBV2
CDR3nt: TGTGCCAGCAGTGAAAATGGAGGAGGATGGCTGTTTTTT
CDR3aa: CASSENGGGWLFF

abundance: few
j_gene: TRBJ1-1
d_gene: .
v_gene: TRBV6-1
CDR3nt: TGTGCCAGCAGTGGAGCGACCCTAGGTTGGGGCCTTGAAGCTTTCTTT
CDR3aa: CASSGATLGWGLEAFF

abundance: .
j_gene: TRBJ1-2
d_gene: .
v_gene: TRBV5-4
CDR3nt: TGTGCCAGCAGCTTGGACCCGGGACGGGTTAACTATGGCTACACCTTC
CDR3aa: CASSLDPGRVNYGYTF

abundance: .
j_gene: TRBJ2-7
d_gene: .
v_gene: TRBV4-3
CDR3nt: TGCGCCAGCAGCCAAGGGCCATCCGGCGAGCAGTACTTC
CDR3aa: CASSQGPSGEQYF

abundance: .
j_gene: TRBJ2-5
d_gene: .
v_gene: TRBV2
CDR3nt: TGTGCCAGCAGTGTAACCGGAGGAGAGACCCAGTACTTC
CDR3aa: CASSVTGGETQYF

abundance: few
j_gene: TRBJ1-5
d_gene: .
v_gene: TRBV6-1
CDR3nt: TGTGCCAGCAGACCGAAGGGGGGTGGCAATCAGCCCCAGCATTTT
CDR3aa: CASRPKGGGNQPQHF

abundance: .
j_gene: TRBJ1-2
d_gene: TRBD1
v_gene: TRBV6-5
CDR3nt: TGTGCCGCAGGGCTAGGACAGGATCGGTATGGCTACACCTTC
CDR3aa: CAAGLGQDRYGYTF

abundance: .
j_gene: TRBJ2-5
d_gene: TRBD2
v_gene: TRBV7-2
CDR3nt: TGTGCCAGCAGGACTAGCGGGGGCACGGAGACCCAGTACTTC
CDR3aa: CASRTSGGTETQYF

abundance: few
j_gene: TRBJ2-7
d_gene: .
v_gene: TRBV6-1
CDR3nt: TGTGCCAGCAGCTCGGGACAATCGCGCCCCGAGCAGTACTTC
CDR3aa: CASSSGQSRPEQYF

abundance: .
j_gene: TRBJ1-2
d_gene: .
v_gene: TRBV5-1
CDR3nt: TGCGCCAGCAGCCGCCTCGAGGGGAGGTATGGCTACACCTTC
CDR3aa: CASSRLEGRYGYTF

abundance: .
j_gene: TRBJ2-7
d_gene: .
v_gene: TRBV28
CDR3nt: TGTGCCAGCAAGGGGCAGTCCCTTGGATCTTCCTACGAGCAGTACTTC
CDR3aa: CASKGQSLGSSYEQYF